A single sample gave rise to the 8 T cell receptor beta chains below, sequenced in a study of metastatic and nonmetastatic thyroid tumors. None of the patients had undergone any treatment ahead of thyroid surgery. TCRdb re-called clones via MiXCR from the PCR reads. The table shows approximately 37,000 clones, with roughly 15% occurring only once. Sequenced sample: blood. These receptors were taken from a male donor with papillary thyroid cancer or a benign thyroid nodule (not recorded which). Some clones in this sample may be carry-over from other donors' samples.

This clone was detected ten times or more. This chain links TRBV6-1 with TRBJ2-6, with 8 nucleotides matching TRBD1. The CDR3 is 16 residues long. J gave up 0 bases and V 5 bases, and 3 bases lay outside the gene matches. Germline V gene lookup returns CDR1 MNHNS and CDR2 SASEGT. In nucleotides, the CDR3 is TGTGCCAGCAGTACTACAGGGGGCTCTGGGGCCAACGTCCTGACTTTC. This gives the protein CASSTTGGSGANVLTF.

In this sample, this clone turned up many times. One junction end does not reproduce the germline sequence, and a read error may be involved. The V gene is TRBV7-7, the J gene TRBJ2-1; 14 positions match TRBD2. From germline, CDR1 is SSHAT and CDR2 FNYEAQ (reference sequence). The CDR3 length is 17 residues. This chain's CDR3 is CASSPRGLAGVNNEQFF. The DNA of the CDR3 is TGTGCTAGCAGCCCTAGGGGACTAGCGGGGGTTAACAATGAGCAGTTCTTC.

Worth noting for this clone: A single base separates this from a much larger clone, so it may be a read error. The chain employs TRBV6-1 and TRBJ2-3; D possibly uses TRBD1 or TRBD2 (6 bases each). Germline V gene lookup returns CDR1 MNHNS and CDR2 SASEGT. The CDR3 contains 13 residues. Here the CDR3 reads CASSRGPGDMQYF. The CDR3 nucleotides read TGTGCCAGCAGCCGGGGGCCAGGGGATATGCAGTATTTT.

A note on this clone: This may stem from a read error, because a much larger clone lies one nucleotide away. This chain's CDR3 is CASSQFYTNTEAFF. CDR3 DNA: TGTGCCAGCTCACAGTTTTACACTAACACTGAAGCTTTCTTT. The V call is TRBV18, the J call TRBJ1-1; D is unresolved. CDR3 length: 14 residues. Germline V gene sequence: CDR1 KGHSH, CDR2 LQKENI. V dropped 4 bases and J dropped 2 bases, with 11 bases sitting between them.

In its sample, this clone was seen many times. The chain employs TRBV4-1 and TRBJ1-4; no clear D. The CDR3 extends over 13 amino acids. Between the trimmed V and J ends, which lost 2 bases and 7 bases, there was a span of 8 bases. Germline lookup yields CDR1 MGHRA and CDR2 YSYEKL. The CDR3 coding sequence is TGCGCCAGCAGCCAATGGCGGGGTGAAAAACTGTTTTTT. This encodes CASSQWRGEKLFF.

This clone occurred many times. V usage is TRBV6-1 and J usage is TRBJ1-1; no definite D call. Trimming took off 4 bases at V and 6 bases at J, with 12 bases between the two ends. This CDR3 spans 13 amino acids. Germline CDR1 and CDR2: MNHNS and SASEGT. This CDR3 is CASSVLIYAEAFF. The CDR3 DNA reads as TGTGCCAGCAGTGTCCTCATTTATGCTGAAGCTTTCTTT.

This clone was seen only a few times. The germline gene is not matched at one end of the junction; a read error may be the cause. DNA for the CDR3: TGTGTCTGGGTCGATACCTGGGACAACACAGATACTCAGTATTTT. Encoded protein: CVWVDTWDNTDTQYF. This chain joins TRBV19 and TRBJ2-3; D perhaps matches TRBD1 (6 bases). CDR1 is LNHDA, CDR2 SQIVND, per germline (reference sequence). The CDR3 length is 15 residues.

Note on this clone: Possible read error: a much larger clone is one base away. The same CDR3 arises from other DNA sequences in this sample as well. The rearrangement uses TRBV3-1 and TRBJ2-5; D may be TRBD2 (5 bases). V was clipped by 1 base and J by 2 bases, with 11 bases between them. The germline V gene has CDR1 LGHDT and CDR2 YNNKEL (reference sequence). The length of the CDR3 is 15 residues. CDR3 in DNA: TGTGCCAGCAGCCAAGGAGAGGGCCCACAAGAGACCCAGTACTTC. Its translation: CASSQGEGPQETQYF.